This T cell receptor beta chain was identified during a study of T cells in localized non-small cell lung cancer. Profiled with immunoSEQ multiplex PCR; TCRdb holds only in-frame clones, not every one. Here the sample spans roughly 20,000 clones, approximately 90% being singletons. Study-wide results and limits: Tumor samples were not multi-region, leaving intratumor heterogeneity unexcluded. There was an association of higher blood T cell density with longer overall survival. The appearance of a median approximately 60 of the top 100 tumor clones was seen in adjacent lung.

Remarks on this clone: The antigen is unknown.

Germline V CDR1 and CDR2: SGHTA, FQGNSA. The CDR3 contains 15 residues. V lost 5 bases and J lost 5; bases outside the gene matches: 8. This sequence was found in an older male donor with stage I squamous cell lung carcinoma. The rearrangement links TRBV7-2 to TRBJ2-2; 7 nucleotides match TRBD2. Sequencing used peripheral blood, obtained before any cancer treatment. DNA for the CDR3: TGTGCCAGCAGCGGCGGGGGTCGGGGGACCGGGGAGCTGTTTTTT. This translates into CASSGGGRGTGELFF. The full variable domain, with the rest looked up from reference TRBV7-2 and TRBJ2-2, is GAGVSQSPSNKVTEKGKDVELRCDPISGHTALYWYRQSLGQGLEFLIYFQGNSAPDKSGLPSDRFSAERTGGSVSTLTIQRTQQEDSAVYLCASSGGGRGTGELFFGEGSRLTVL.